This entry lists 7 T cell receptor beta chains sequenced from one sample in a study of coeliac disease. Some clones are missing from TCRdb's copy, which holds only in-frame ones; the method was immunoSEQ multiplex PCR. The sample includes about 1,200 clones, under 75% of them seen just once. Source material: lamina propria lymphocytes from the gut. The source of these receptors is a woman aged 40 to 50 with celiac disease on a gluten-free diet, and with hypertension.

The rearrangement joins TRBV11-2 to TRBJ2-3; D gene uncertain. CDR1 is SGHAT, CDR2 FQNNGV, per germline. This CDR3 contains 14 residues. The V and J ends lost 5 bases and 7 bases respectively, with 16 bases between them. CDR3 bases: TGTGCCAGCAGCCCCCACGTGCTCGGTAATACGCAGTATTTT. It codes for CASSPHVLGNTQYF.

Here the CDR3 reads CASTIGGGWQETQYF. The CDR3 DNA follows: TGCGCCAGCACCATCGGGGGGGGTTGGCAAGAGACCCAGTACTTC. V usage is TRBV5-1 and J usage is TRBJ2-5, with 8 bases fitting TRBD2. Germline V gene sequence: CDR1 SGHRS, CDR2 YFSETQ. The CDR3 has 15 residues. V dropped 6 bases and J dropped 2; count of bases not matched to a gene: 9.

This chain links TRBV7-9 with TRBJ2-3; a weak D match, TRBD1 (6 bases). Trimming left V 8 bases short and J 0 bases short, with 12 bases between. The V gene's germline CDR1 is SEHNR and CDR2 FQNEAQ (reference sequence). There are 14 residues in the CDR3. In nucleotides, the CDR3 is TGTGCCAGCGATAGGGGGACGAGCACAGATACGCAGTATTTT. Its translation: CASDRGTSTDTQYF.

This chain connects TRBV4-1 to TRBJ2-1; D perhaps matches TRBD1 (5 bases). The germline CDR1 and CDR2 sequences are MGHRA and YSYEKL. The CDR3 contains 15 residues. Trimming removed 4 bases at V and 8 bases at J, with 18 bases between. The CDR3, as DNA: TGCGCCAGCAGCCTAACCGGACACCCTGGGGATGAGCAGTTCTTC. It encodes CASSLTGHPGDEQFF.

The chain is built from TRBV29-1 and TRBJ1-1; D unresolved. Germline-derived CDR1 and CDR2 are SQVTM and ANQGSEA. This CDR3 has 14 amino acids. V was clipped by 3 bases and J by 0 bases, with 11 bases between them. CDR3 in amino acids: CSVDAHSLNTEAFF. The CDR3 DNA sequence: TGCAGCGTTGATGCGCATTCTTTGAACACTGAAGCTTTCTTT.

The chain is built from TRBV5-1 and TRBJ2-7; 16 bases are a match to TRBD2. The germline gives CDR1 SGHRS, CDR2 YFSETQ. The length of the CDR3 is 16 residues. V was pared by 3 bases and J by 1 base, with 1 base of the junction left unmatched. The CDR3 is CASSSGLAGGSYEQYF. The CDR3 DNA sequence: TGCGCCAGCAGCTCGGGACTAGCGGGGGGGTCCTACGAGCAGTACTTC.

The V and J genes are TRBV30 and TRBJ2-3; D gene uncertain. This CDR3 comprises 13 residues. V was clipped by 2 bases and J by 5 bases, with 11 bases between them. CDR1 and CDR2 (germline): GTSNPN, SVGIG (reference sequence). The CDR3 sequence is CAWSRESRDTQYF. DNA for the CDR3: TGTGCCTGGAGTAGAGAATCGCGAGATACGCAGTATTTT.